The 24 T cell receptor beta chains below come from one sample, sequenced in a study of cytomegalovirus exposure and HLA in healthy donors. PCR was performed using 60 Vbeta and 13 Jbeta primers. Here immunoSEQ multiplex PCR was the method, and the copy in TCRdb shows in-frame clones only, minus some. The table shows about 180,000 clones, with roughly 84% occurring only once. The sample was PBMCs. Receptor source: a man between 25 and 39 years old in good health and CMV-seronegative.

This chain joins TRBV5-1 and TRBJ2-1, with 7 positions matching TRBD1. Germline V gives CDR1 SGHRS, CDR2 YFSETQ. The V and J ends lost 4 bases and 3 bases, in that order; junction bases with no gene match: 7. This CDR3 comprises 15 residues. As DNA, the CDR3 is TGCGCCAGCAGCACTACAGGGGCCTTCTACAATGAGCAGTTCTTC. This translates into CASSTTGAFYNEQFF. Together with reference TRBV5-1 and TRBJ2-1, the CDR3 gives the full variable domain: KAGVTQTPRYLIKTRGQQVTLSCSPISGHRSVSWYQQTPGQGLQFLFEYFSETQRNKGNFPGRFSGRQFSNSRSEMNVSTLELGDSALYLCASSTTGAFYNEQFFGPGTRLTVL.

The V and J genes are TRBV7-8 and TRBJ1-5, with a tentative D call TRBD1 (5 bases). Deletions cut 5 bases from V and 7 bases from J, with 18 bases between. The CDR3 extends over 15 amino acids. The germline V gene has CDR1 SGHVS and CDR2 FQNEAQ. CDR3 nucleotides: TGTGCCAGCAGCCCGCCCTGGTGGGGCTGGCAGCCCCAGCATTTT. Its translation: CASSPPWWGWQPQHF.

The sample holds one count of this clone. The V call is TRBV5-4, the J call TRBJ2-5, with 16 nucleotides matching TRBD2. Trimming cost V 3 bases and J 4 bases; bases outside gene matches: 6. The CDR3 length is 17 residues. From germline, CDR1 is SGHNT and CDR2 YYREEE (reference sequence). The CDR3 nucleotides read TGTGCCAGCAGCTCAGGGACTAGCGGGAGGGCATCAGAGACCCAGTACTTC. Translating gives CASSSGTSGRASETQYF.

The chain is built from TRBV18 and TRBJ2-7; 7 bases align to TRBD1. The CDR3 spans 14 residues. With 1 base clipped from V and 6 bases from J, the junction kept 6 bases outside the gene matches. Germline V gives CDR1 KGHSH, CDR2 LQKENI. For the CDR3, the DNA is TGTGCCAGCTCACCACTCACAGGGGCAGTCGAGCAGTACTTC. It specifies CASSPLTGAVEQYF. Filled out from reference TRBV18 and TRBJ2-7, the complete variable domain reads NAGVMQNPRHLVRRRGQEARLRCSPMKGHSHVYWYRQLPEEGLKFMVYLQKENIIDESGMPKERFSAEFPKEGPSILRIQQVVRGDSAAYFCASSPLTGAVEQYFGPGTRLTVT.

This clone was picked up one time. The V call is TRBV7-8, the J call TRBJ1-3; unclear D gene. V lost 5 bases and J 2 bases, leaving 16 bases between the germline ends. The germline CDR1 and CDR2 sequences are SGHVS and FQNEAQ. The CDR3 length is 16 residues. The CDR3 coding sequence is TGTGCCAGCAGCCCCCGGGGAGCTGCTGCTGGAAACACCATATATTTT. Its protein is CASSPRGAAAGNTIYF.

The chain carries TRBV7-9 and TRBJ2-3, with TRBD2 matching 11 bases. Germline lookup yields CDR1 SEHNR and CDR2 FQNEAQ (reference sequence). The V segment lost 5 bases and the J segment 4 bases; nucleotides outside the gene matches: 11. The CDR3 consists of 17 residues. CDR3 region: CASSSGLAGPKADTQYF. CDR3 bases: TGTGCCAGCAGCAGCGGACTAGCGGGCCCAAAGGCAGATACGCAGTATTTT.

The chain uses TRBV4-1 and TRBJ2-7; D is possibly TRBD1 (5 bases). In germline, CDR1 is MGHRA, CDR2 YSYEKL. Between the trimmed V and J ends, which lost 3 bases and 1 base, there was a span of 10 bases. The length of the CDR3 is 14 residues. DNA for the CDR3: TGCGCCAGCAGCCAGGAAAGGACATCCTACGAGCAGTACTTC. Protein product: CASSQERTSYEQYF.

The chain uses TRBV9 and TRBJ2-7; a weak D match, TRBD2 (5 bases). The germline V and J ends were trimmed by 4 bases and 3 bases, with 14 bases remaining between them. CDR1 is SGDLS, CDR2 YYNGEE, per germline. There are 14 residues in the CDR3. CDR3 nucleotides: TGTGCCAGCAGCCCCCCGGGATCCGTCTACGAGCAGTACTTC. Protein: CASSPPGSVYEQYF. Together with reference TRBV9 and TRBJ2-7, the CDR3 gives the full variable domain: DSGVTQTPKHLITATGQRVTLRCSPRSGDLSVYWYQQSLDQGLQFLIQYYNGEERAKGNILERFSAQQFPDLHSELNLSSLELGDSALYFCASSPPGSVYEQYFGPGTRLTVT.

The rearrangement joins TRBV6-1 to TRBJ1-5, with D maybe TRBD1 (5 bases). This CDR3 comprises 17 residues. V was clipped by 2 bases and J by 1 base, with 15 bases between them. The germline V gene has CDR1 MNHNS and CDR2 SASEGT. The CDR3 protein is CASSELIRVWSNQPQHF. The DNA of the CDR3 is TGTGCCAGCAGTGAACTCATCAGGGTTTGGAGCAATCAGCCCCAGCATTTT.

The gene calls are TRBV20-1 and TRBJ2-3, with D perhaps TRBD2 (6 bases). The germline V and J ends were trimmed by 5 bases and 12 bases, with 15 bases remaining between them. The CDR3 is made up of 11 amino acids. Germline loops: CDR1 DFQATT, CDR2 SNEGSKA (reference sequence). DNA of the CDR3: TGCAGTGCTTGGGGTGGGGGGACCCAGTATTTT. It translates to CSAWGGGTQYF.

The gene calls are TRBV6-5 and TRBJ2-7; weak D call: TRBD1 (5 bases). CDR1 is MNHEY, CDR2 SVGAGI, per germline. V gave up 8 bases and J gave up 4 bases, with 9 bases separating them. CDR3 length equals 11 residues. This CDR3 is CASQTVYEQYF. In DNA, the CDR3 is TGTGCCAGCCAGACAGTTTACGAGCAGTACTTC.

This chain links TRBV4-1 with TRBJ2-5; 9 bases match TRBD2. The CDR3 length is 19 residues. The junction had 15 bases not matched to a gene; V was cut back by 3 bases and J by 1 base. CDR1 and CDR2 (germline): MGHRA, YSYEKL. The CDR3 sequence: CASSHDPNSRGGGQETQYF. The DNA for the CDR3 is TGCGCCAGCAGCCATGACCCCAACTCGCGGGGGGGTGGCCAAGAGACCCAGTACTTC.

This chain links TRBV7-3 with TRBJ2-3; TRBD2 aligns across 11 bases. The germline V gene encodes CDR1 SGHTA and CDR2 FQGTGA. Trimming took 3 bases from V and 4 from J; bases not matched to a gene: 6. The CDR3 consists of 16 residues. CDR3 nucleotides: TGTGCCAGCAGCTTGGGGCATAGCGGGAGGGCAGATACGCAGTATTTT. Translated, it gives CASSLGHSGRADTQYF.

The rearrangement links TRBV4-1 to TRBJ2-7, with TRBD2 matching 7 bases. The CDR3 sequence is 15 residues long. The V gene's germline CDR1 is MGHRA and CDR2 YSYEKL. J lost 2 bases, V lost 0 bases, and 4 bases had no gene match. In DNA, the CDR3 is TGCGCCAGCAGCCAAGAATGGGGGGGAGCCTACGAGCAGTACTTC. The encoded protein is CASSQEWGGAYEQYF.

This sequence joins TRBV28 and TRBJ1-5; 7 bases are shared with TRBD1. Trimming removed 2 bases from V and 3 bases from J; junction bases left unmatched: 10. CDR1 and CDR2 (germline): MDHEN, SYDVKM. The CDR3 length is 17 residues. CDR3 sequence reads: CASSLPGQTHNNQPQHF. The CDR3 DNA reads TGTGCCAGCAGTTTACCGGGACAGACTCATAACAATCAGCCCCAGCATTTT.

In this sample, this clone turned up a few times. The CDR3: CASSLDQANTEAFF. The CDR3 region has the DNA TGTGCCAGCAGCTTGGATCAGGCGAACACTGAAGCTTTCTTT. The chain is built from TRBV5-4 and TRBJ1-1; D gene uncertain. The germline gives CDR1 SGHNT, CDR2 YYREEE (reference sequence). This CDR3 region has 14 residues. V was shortened by 0 bases and J by 1 base, with 7 bases between the two germline ends.

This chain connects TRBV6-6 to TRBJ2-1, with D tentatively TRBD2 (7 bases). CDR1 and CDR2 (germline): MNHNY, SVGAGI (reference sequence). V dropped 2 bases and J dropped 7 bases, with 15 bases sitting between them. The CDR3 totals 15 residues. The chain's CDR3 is CASSYPREGGNEQFF. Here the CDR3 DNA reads TGTGCCAGCAGTTACCCGAGGGAGGGGGGGAATGAGCAGTTCTTC.

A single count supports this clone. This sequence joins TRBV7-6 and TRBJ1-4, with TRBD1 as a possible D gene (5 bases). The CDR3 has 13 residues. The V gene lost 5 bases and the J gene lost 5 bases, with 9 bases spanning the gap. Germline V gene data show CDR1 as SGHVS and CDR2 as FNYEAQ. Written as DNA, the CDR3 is TGTGCCAGCAGCAAGCAGGGAAATGAAAAACTGTTTTTT. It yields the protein CASSKQGNEKLFF.

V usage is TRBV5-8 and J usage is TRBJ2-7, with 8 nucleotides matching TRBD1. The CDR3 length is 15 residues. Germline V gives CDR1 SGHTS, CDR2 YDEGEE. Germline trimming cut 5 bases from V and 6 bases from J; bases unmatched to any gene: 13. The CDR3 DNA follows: TGTGCCAGCAGTCTCTGGACAGGGAATTCCGGCGAGCAGTACTTC. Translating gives CASSLWTGNSGEQYF.

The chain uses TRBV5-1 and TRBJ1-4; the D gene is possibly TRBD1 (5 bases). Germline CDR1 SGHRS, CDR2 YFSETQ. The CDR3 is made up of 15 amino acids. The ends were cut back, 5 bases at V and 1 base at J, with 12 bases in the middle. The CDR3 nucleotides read TGCGCCAGCAGTCCAGCGGGGGGAACTAATGAAAAACTGTTTTTT. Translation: CASSPAGGTNEKLFF.

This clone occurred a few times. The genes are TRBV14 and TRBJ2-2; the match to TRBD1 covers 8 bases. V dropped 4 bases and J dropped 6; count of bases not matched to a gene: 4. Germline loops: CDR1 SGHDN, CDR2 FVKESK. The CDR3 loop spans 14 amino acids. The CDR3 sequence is CASSLRGRAGELFF. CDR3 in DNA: TGTGCCAGCAGCCTCAGGGGGCGCGCCGGGGAGCTGTTTTTT.

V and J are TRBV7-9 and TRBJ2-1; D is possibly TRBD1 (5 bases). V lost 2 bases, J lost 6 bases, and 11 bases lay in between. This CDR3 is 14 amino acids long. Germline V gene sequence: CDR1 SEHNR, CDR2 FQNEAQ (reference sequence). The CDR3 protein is CASSLKGPANEQFF. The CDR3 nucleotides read TGTGCCAGCAGCTTAAAGGGGCCCGCCAATGAGCAGTTCTTC.

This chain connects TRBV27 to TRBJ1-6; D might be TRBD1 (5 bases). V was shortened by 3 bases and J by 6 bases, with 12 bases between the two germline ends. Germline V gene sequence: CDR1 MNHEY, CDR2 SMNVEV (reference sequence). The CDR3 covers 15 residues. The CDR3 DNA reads TGTGCCAGCAGTTTTGCCGGGACTCCTAATTCACCCCTCCACTTT. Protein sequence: CASSFAGTPNSPLHF.

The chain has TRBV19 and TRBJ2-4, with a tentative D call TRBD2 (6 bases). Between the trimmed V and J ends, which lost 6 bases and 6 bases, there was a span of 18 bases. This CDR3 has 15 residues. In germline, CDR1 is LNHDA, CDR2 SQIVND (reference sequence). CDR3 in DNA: TGTGCCAGTAGCTCGATGGGCGGGGAAAGAAACATTCAGTACTTC. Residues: CASSSMGGERNIQYF.